A selection of T cell receptor beta chains follows, all from one sample in a study of blood T cell repertoires in COVID-19. Data came from immunoSEQ multiplex PCR; TCRdb stores just in-frame clones and leaves some out. Here the sample spans over 60,000 clones, around 77% being singletons. The specimen sequenced was peripheral blood. These receptors came from a man at least 80 years old with active or convalescent COVID-19. The CDR3 runs from the conserved cysteine through the conserved F or W. A D gene is named only where the DNA matches it firmly. Part of the rows lack a size; the others show once, few, many or a class for expanded clones.

- TRBJ1-1 TRBV11-2 - CASSLSAGLNTEAFF TGTGCCAGCAGCTTAAGTGCAGGGTTAAACACTGAAGCTTTCTTT
- TRBJ2-2 TRBV6-5 TRBD1 CASSPGTGVTGELFF TGTGCCAGTAGCCCCGGGACAGGGGTCACCGGGGAGCTGTTTTTT
- TRBJ1-3 TRBV5-8 - CATNRGYTGNTIYF TGTGCCACCAACCGGGGTTATACTGGAAACACCATATATTTT
- TRBJ2-1 TRBV5-1 TRBD2 CASSQVVAGDNEQFF TGCGCCAGCAGCCAGGTAGTAGCGGGGGACAATGAGCAGTTCTTC
- TRBJ1-5 TRBV30 - CAWSEEDNQPQHF TGTGCCTGGAGTGAGGAGGACAATCAGCCCCAGCATTTT
- TRBJ1-2 TRBV14 - CASSTVQGKGYTF TGTGCCAGCAGCACGGTTCAGGGAAAAGGCTACACCTTC
few TRBJ1-5 TRBV24-1 - CATLGGYSNQPQHF TGTGCCACCTTGGGGGGTTATAGCAATCAGCCCCAGCATTTT
few TRBJ2-7 TRBV5-1 - CASSLPTLEQYF TGCGCCAGCAGCTTGCCTACTTTAGAGCAGTACTTC
few TRBJ2-5 TRBV9 TRBD2 CASSVGGSSGNQETQYF TGTGCCAGCAGCGTAGGAGGGTCTAGCGGGAACCAAGAGACCCAGTACTTC
- TRBJ2-7 TRBV25-1 - CASSDRGQYF TGTGCCAGCAGTGATCGGGGGCAGTACTTC
- TRBJ1-3 TRBV28 - CASSLGEPGAGNTIYF TGTGCCAGCAGTTTAGGGGAACCGGGGGCTGGAAACACCATATATTTT
- TRBJ2-7 TRBV5-1 TRBD1 CASSLSGGDEQYF TGCGCCAGCAGCTTGTCAGGGGGTGACGAGCAGTACTTC
- TRBJ1-5 TRBV5-1 TRBD1 CASSLGQGDQPQHF TGCGCCAGCAGCCTAGGACAGGGGGATCAGCCCCAGCATTTT
- TRBJ2-7 TRBV10-3 - CATGAWDNSYEQYF TGTGCCACCGGAGCATGGGACAACTCCTACGAGCAGTACTTC
few TRBJ2-7 TRBV20-1 TRBD2 CSASYASGYEQYF TGCAGTGCTAGTTATGCTAGCGGCTACGAGCAGTACTTC
- TRBJ2-3 TRBV5-4 TRBD2 CASSLRSGDTDTQYF TGTGCCAGCAGCTTGCGAAGCGGGGACACAGATACGCAGTATTTT